These 2 T cell receptor beta chains came from one sample sequenced in a study of shared clonotypes between healthy human individuals. Terminally differentiated effector memory CD45RA+ cells were excluded from the naive CD8 cells, which were CD45RO-negative and positively selected for CCR7. Profiled with immunoSEQ multiplex PCR; TCRdb holds only in-frame clones, not every one. This sample has about 2.2 million clones, with around 93% found just once. The sample consisted of naive CD8+ T cells from PBMCs. These receptors originate from a young man in good health. Some clones in this sample may be carry-over from other donors' samples.

The chain recombines TRBV30 with TRBJ2-5, with D maybe TRBD1 (6 bases). Judging by the DNA end, TRBJ2-7 fits better; the J call may be wrong. Germline V gene sequence: CDR1 GTSNPN, CDR2 SVGIG (reference sequence). The CDR3 contains 14 residues. The CDR3 bases are TGTGCCTCAGAATCGGACAGCGATATTTACGAGCAGTACTTC. Amino acids: CASESDSDIYEQYF.

The chain recombines TRBV7-6 with TRBJ1-1; weak D call: TRBD1 (5 bases). Trimming left V 5 bases short and J 0 bases short, with 7 bases between. The CDR3 is made up of 13 amino acids. Germline V gene sequence: CDR1 SGHVS, CDR2 FNYEAQ. This chain's CDR3 is CASSLTVNTEAFF. CDR3 nucleotide sequence: TGTGCCAGCAGCCTGACAGTGAACACTGAAGCTTTCTTT.